This T cell receptor (beta chain) was obtained from a study of cytomegalovirus exposure and HLA in healthy donors. Notes on the study in general: Among TCR sequences, most were rare, though some public TCRs appeared in many donors.

This PCR relied on a set of 60 Vbeta primers and 13 Jbeta primers. Profiling relied on immunoSEQ multiplex PCR, and the TCRdb table lists in-frame clones only, not all of them. The sample carries 180,000 or so clones, 65% to 75% recorded once. With respect to this clone: Its specificity is unknown.

Germline V lookup: CDR1 SGHTA, CDR2 FQGNSA. The CDR3 loop spans 14 amino acids. V lost 5 bases and J 0 bases, leaving 8 bases between the germline ends. The J gene is TRBJ2-4, the V gene TRBV7-2, with D unresolved. The specimen sequenced was PBMCs. This sequence was found in a human donor in good health. CDR3: CASSKNLAKNIQYF. The CDR3 region has the DNA TGTGCCAGCAGCAAGAACTTAGCCAAAAACATTCAGTACTTC.